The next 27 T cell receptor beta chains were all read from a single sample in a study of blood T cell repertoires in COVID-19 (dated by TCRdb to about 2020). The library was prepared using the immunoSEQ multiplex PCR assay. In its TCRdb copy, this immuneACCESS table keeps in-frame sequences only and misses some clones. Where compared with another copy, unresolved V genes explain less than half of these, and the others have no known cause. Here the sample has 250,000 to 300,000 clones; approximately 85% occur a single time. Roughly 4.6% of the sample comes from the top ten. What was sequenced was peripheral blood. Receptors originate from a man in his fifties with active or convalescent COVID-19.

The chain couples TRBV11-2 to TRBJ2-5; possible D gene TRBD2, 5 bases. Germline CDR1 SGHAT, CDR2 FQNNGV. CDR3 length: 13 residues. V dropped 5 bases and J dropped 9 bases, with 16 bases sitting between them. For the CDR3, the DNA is TGTGCCAGCAGCCCGTGGGTCCCGGAGGCCCAGTACTTC. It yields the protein CASSPWVPEAQYF.

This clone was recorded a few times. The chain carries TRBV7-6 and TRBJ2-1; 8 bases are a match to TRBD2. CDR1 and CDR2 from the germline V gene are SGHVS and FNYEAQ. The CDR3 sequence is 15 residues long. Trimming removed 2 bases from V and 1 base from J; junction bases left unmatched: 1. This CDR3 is CASSLREGSYNEQFF. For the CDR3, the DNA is TGTGCCAGCAGCTTACGGGAGGGGTCCTACAATGAGCAGTTCTTC.

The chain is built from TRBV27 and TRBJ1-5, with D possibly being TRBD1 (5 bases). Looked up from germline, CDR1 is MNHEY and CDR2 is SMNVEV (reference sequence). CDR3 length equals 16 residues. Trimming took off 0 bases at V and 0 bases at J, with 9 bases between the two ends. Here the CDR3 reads CASSLSWGDSNQPQHF. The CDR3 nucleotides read TGTGCCAGCAGTTTATCGTGGGGGGATAGCAATCAGCCCCAGCATTTT.

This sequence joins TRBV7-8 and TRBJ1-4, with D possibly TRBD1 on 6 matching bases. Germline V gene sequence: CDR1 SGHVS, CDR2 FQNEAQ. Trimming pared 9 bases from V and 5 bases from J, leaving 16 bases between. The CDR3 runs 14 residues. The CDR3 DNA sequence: TGTGCCAGTCGCAATGGGGGCGCGAATGAAAAACTGTTTTTT. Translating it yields CASRNGGANEKLFF.

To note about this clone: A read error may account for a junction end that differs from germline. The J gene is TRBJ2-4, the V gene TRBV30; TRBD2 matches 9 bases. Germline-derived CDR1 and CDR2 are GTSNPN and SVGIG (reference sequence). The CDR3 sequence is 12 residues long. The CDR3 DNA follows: TGTGCCTGGAGTTTAGGAGGGTCGGGACTAGCCTTC. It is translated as CAWSLGGSGLAF.

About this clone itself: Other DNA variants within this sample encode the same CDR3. CDR3 bases: TGTGCCAGCAGCCCTACAGGGGGCGCGAACACCGGGGAGCTGTTTTTT. Translated: CASSPTGGANTGELFF. The chain links TRBV7-3 to TRBJ2-2; TRBD1 agrees at 9 bases. This CDR3 comprises 16 residues. Trimming took 5 bases from V and 0 from J; bases not matched to a gene: 4. Germline CDR1 SGHTA, CDR2 FQGTGA.

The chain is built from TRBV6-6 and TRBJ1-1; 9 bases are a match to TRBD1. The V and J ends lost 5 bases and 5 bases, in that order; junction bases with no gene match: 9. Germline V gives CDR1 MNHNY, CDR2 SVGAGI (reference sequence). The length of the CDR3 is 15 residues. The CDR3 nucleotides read TGTGCCAGCAGTAACGGACAGGGGCGAAGTACTGAAGCTTTCTTT. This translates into CASSNGQGRSTEAFF.

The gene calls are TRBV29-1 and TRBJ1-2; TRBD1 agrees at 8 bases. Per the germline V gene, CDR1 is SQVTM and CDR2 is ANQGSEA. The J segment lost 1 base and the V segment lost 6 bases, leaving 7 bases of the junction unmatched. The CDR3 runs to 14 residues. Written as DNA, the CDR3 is TGCAGCGTCCAAACAGGGGGGAATAACTATGGCTACACCTTC. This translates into CSVQTGGNNYGYTF.

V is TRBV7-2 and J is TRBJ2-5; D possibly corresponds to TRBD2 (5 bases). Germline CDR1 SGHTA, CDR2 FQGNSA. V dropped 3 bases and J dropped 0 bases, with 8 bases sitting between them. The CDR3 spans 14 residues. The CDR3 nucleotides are TGTGCCAGCAGCTTGGACGGGAACCAAGAGACCCAGTACTTC. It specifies CASSLDGNQETQYF. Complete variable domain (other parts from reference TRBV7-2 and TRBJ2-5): GAGVSQSPSNKVTEKGKDVELRCDPISGHTALYWYRQSLGQGLEFLIYFQGNSAPDKSGLPSDRFSAERTGGSVSTLTIQRTQQEDSAVYLCASSLDGNQETQYFGPGTRLLVL.

The CDR3 bases are TGTGCCAGCAGCCCGGGGGGAAACACTAATGAAAAACTGTTTTTT. It encodes CASSPGGNTNEKLFF. V usage is TRBV7-9 and J usage is TRBJ1-4; D is perhaps TRBD1 (5 bases). Trimming took off 5 bases at V and 2 bases at J, with 12 bases between the two ends. Germline V gene data show CDR1 as SEHNR and CDR2 as FQNEAQ (reference sequence). The CDR3 spans 15 residues.

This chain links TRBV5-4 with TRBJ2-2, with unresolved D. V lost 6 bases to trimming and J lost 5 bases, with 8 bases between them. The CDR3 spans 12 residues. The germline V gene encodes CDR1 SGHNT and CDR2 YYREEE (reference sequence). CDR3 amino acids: CASKSQTGELFF. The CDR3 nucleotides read TGTGCCAGCAAATCACAGACCGGGGAGCTGTTTTTT.

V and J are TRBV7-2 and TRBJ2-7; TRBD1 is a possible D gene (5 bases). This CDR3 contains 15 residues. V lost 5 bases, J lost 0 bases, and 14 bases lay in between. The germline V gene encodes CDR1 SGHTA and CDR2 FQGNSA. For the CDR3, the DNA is TGTGCCAGCAGCCCACAGAGACAGTCCTCCTACGAGCAGTACTTC. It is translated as CASSPQRQSSYEQYF.

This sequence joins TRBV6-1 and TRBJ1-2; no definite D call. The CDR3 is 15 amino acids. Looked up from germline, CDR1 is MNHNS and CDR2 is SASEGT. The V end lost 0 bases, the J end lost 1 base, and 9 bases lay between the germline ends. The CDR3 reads CASSEAGGSNYGYTF. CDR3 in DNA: TGTGCCAGCAGTGAAGCGGGAGGGAGTAACTATGGCTACACCTTC.

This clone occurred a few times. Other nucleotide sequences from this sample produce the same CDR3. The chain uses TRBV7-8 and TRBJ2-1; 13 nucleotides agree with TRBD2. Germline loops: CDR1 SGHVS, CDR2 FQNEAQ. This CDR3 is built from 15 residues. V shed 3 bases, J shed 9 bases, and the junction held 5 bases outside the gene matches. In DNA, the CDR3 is TGTGCCAGCAGCTTCGGACTAGCGGGAGTGGGTGAGCAGTTCTTC. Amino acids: CASSFGLAGVGEQFF.

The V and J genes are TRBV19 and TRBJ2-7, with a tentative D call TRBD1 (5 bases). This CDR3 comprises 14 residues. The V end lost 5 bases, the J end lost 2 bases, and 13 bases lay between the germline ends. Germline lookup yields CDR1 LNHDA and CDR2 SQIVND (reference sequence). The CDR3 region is CASSSGRETYEQYF. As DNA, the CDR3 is TGTGCCAGTAGTTCGGGCAGGGAAACCTACGAGCAGTACTTC.

CDR3 in DNA: TGTGCCATCAGGCGGACTAGCGGGAGGGGTTTAAATGAGCAGTTCTTC. Translated: CAIRRTSGRGLNEQFF. The gene calls are TRBV10-3 and TRBJ2-1; 15 nucleotides line up with TRBD2. This CDR3 region has 16 residues. Germline-derived CDR1 and CDR2 are ENHRY and SYGVKD. The V segment lost 6 bases and the J segment 7 bases; nucleotides outside the gene matches: 7.

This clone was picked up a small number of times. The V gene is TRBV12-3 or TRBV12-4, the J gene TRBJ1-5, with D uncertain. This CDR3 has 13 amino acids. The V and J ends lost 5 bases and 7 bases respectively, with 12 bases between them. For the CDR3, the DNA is TGTGCCAGCAGTGGAGGGTACGGCCAGCCCCAGCATTTT. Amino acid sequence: CASSGGYGQPQHF.

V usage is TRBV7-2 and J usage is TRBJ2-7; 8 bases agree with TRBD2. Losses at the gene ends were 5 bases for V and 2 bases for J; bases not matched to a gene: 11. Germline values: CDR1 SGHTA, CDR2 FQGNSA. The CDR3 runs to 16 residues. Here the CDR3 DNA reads TGTGCCAGCAGCCCTCGTAGCGGGATACTCACCTACGAGCAGTACTTC. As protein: CASSPRSGILTYEQYF.

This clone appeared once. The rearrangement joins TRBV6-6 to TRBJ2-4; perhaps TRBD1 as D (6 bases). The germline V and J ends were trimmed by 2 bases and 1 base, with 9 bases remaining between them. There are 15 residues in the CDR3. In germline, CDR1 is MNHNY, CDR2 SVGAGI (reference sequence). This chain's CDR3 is CASSYGQGAKNIQYF. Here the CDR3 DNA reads TGTGCCAGCAGTTACGGGCAGGGGGCCAAAAACATTCAGTACTTC.

CDR3 sequence (DNA): TGTGCCAGCAGTTTGCTGGGACAGAGAATCTACAATGAGCAGTTCTTC. It encodes CASSLLGQRIYNEQFF. The chain employs TRBV28 and TRBJ2-1, with 7 bases identical to TRBD1. The CDR3 has 16 residues. The germline gives CDR1 MDHEN, CDR2 SYDVKM. The J segment lost 3 bases and the V segment lost 3 bases, leaving 8 bases of the junction unmatched.

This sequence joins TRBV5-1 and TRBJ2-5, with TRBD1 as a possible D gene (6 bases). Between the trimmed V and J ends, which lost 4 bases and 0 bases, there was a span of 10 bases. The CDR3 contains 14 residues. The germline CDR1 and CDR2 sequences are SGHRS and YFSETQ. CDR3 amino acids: CASSPGTHQETQYF. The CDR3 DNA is TGCGCCAGCAGCCCCGGGACACACCAAGAGACCCAGTACTTC. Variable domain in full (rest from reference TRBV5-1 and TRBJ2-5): KAGVTQTPRYLIKTRGQQVTLSCSPISGHRSVSWYQQTPGQGLQFLFEYFSETQRNKGNFPGRFSGRQFSNSRSEMNVSTLELGDSALYLCASSPGTHQETQYFGPGTRLLVL.

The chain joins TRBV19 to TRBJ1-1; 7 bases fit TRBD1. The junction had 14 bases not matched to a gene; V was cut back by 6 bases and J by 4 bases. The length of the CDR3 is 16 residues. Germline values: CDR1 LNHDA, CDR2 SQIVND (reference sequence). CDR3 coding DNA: TGTGCCAGTAGATTGGAACAGGGGAGTCCCGGCACTGAAGCTTTCTTT. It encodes CASRLEQGSPGTEAFF. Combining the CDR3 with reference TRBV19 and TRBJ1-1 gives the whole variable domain DGGITQSPKYLFRKEGQNVTLSCEQNLNHDAMYWYRQDPGQGLRLIYYSQIVNDFQKGDIAEGYSVSREKKESFPLTVTSAQKNPTAFYLCASRLEQGSPGTEAFFGQGTRLTVV.

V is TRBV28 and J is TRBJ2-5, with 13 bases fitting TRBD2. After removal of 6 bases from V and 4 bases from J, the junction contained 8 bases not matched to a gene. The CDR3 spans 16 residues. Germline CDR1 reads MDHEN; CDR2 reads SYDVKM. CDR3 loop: CASRRGLAGVRETQYF. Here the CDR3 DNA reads TGTGCCAGCAGAAGAGGACTAGCGGGAGTAAGAGAGACCCAGTACTTC.

The CDR3, as DNA: TGTGCCTGGAGTGTGATGCTTGGCGGGATTGATGGCTACACCTTC. Its protein product is CAWSVMLGGIDGYTF. J is TRBJ1-2 and V is TRBV30; D is unresolved. Germline CDR1 and CDR2: GTSNPN and SVGIG (reference sequence). V shed 0 bases and J shed 6 bases, with 17 bases lying between them. This CDR3 region has 15 residues.

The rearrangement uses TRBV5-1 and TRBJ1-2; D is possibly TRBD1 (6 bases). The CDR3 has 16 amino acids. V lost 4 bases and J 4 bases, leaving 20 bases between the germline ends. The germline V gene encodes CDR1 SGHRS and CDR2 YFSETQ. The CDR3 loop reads CASSQQGAGVGYGYTF. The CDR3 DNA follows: TGCGCCAGCAGCCAACAAGGGGCAGGGGTTGGCTATGGCTACACCTTC.

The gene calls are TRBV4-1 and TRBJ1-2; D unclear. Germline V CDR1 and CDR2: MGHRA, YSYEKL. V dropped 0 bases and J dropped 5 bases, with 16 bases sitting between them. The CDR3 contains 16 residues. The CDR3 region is CASSQELRPAVYGYTF. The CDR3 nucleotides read TGCGCCAGCAGCCAAGAACTGCGCCCCGCCGTGTATGGCTACACCTTC.

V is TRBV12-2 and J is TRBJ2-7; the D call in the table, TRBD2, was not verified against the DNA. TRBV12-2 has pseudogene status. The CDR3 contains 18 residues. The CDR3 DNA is TGTGCAAGTCGGTTTCGGACCGCCAGGGCGGGAGTAGGGTACGAGCAGTACTTC. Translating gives CASRFRTARAGVGYEQYF.